The sequence of this TCR beta chain was determined in a study of technical replicates of blood from a few donors. Here immunoSEQ multiplex PCR was the method, and the copy in TCRdb shows in-frame clones only, minus some. The sample carries tens of thousands of clones, approximately 94% recorded once. CDR1 is MNHEY, CDR2 SVGAGI, per germline. The CDR3 contains 15 residues. The V end lost 0 bases, the J end lost 1 base, and 9 bases lay between the germline ends. This TCR came from a human donor in good health. V and J are TRBV6-5 and TRBJ1-1; the D gene is possibly TRBD1 (5 bases). Sequencing was done on a sample of T cells isolated from PBMCs. The CDR3: CASSYSDNQNTEAFF. The DNA of the CDR3 is TGTGCCAGCAGTTACTCGGACAACCAGAACACTGAAGCTTTCTTT.